This passage covers 30 T cell receptor beta chains from one sample sequenced in a study of CXCR3-negative and CXCR3-positive naive CD8 T cells (dated by TCRdb to about 2019). The research as a whole found: TRB CDR3s from CXCR3-positive naive cells showed higher hydrophobicity (lower Kidera factor 4), lower energy, and higher strength and volume indices than CXCR3-negative naive cells.

The sample was run on a NextSeq 550. The Human TCR Profiling Kit (MiLaboratory) was used to prepare UMI-labeled 5' RACE TRB cDNA libraries. One entry per CDR3 protein sequence results from the TCRdb reprocessing of the reads, with DNA left out. The sample's table covers more than 100,000 distinct CDR3 sequences. The ten largest account for around 0.37% of the sample. Antigens for these TCRs are unknown. The material sequenced was naive CXCR3+ CD8+ T cells from blood. The cell subset or site label, read with the paper, signifies: CD45RO-CCR7+CD27+CD95- naive CD8+ T cells expressing CXCR3 (TNR3+). Receptors originate from a human donor in good health. Some clones in this sample may be carry-over from other donors' samples.

The chain has TRBV21-1 and TRBJ2-5; TCRdb's D call, TRBD2, is unchecked because there is no DNA. TRBV21-1 counts as a pseudogene. The CDR3 length is 13 residues. CDR3: CASSHGPRETQYF.

The V and J genes are TRBV7-8 and TRBJ2-3; TCRdb selects TRBD2, and the lack of DNA leaves this call unchecked. CDR3 length: 16 residues. Looked up from germline, CDR1 is SGHVS and CDR2 is FQNEAQ. The CDR3 region is CASSLVSGRLTDTQYF.

This chain links TRBV5-1 with TRBJ2-7. The CDR3 consists of 13 residues. Germline CDR1 is SGHRS and CDR2 is YFSETQ. The CDR3 protein is CASSLVYRNEQYF.

The genes are TRBV5-1 and TRBJ2-3; the D call of TRBD1 rests on TCRdb alone, since no DNA is present to check it. The CDR3 covers 18 residues. Germline lookup yields CDR1 SGHRS and CDR2 YFSETQ. The CDR3 spells CASSQQTVQGARADTQYF.

The chain links TRBV20-1 to TRBJ2-7; no DNA is available, so the TRBD1 call from TCRdb remains unchecked. Germline V gene sequence: CDR1 DFQATT, CDR2 SNEGSKA (reference sequence). CDR3 size: 15 residues. The CDR3: CSAWRPGQGVSEQYF.

The gene calls are TRBV5-1 and TRBJ2-3; lacking DNA, the TRBD1 call made by TCRdb goes unchecked. The germline CDR1 and CDR2 sequences are SGHRS and YFSETQ. The CDR3 is made up of 18 amino acids. CDR3 in amino acids: CASSSQYAGTGTTDTQYF.

V and J are TRBV19 and TRBJ2-5; TCRdb returns TRBD2, unconfirmable since there is no DNA. In germline, CDR1 is LNHDA, CDR2 SQIVND (reference sequence). The CDR3 runs to 15 residues. The CDR3 loop is CASSPGTSAQETQYF. Supplemented by reference TRBV19 and TRBJ2-5, the full variable domain reads DGGITQSPKYLFRKEGQNVTLSCEQNLNHDAMYWYRQDPGQGLRLIYYSQIVNDFQKGDIAEGYSVSREKKESFPLTVTSAQKNPTAFYLCASSPGTSAQETQYFGPGTRLLVL.

The genes are TRBV4-3 and TRBJ2-2. Per the germline V gene, CDR1 is LGHNA and CDR2 is YSLEER. This CDR3 spans 17 amino acids. CDR3: CASSQDRHNSNTGELFF.

V is TRBV19 and J is TRBJ2-2; the TCRdb D gene call, TRBD2, has no DNA to confirm it. The CDR3 is made up of 21 amino acids. Germline V lookup: CDR1 LNHDA, CDR2 SQIVND (reference sequence). CDR3 residues: CASWTGAGTSVILANTGELFF.

This chain connects TRBV14 to TRBJ1-4; TCRdb reports TRBD1, a call that lacks DNA to check it against. This CDR3 has 15 residues. Germline CDR1 and CDR2: SGHDN and FVKESK. The CDR3 is CASSQGPGFNEKLFF.

The CDR3 protein is CASSTVDRGYEQYF. The genes are TRBV6-5 and TRBJ2-7; TCRdb returns TRBD1, unconfirmable since there is no DNA. The CDR3 totals 14 residues. Germline V gene data show CDR1 as MNHEY and CDR2 as SVGAGI.

The chain employs TRBV23-1 and TRBJ2-4. TRBV23-1 is filed as an ORF, its function uncertain. The CDR3 extends over 19 amino acids. CDR3 loop: CASSQLIRERAVAKNIQYF.

The V call is TRBV2, the J call TRBJ2-7; the TCRdb call, TRBD1, lacks DNA for checking. The V gene's germline CDR1 is SNHLY and CDR2 FYNNEI. The CDR3 runs 15 residues. This CDR3 reads CASSEGAGLLYEQYF.

The J gene is TRBJ2-7, the V gene TRBV6-5; TCRdb selects TRBD2, and the lack of DNA leaves this call unchecked. CDR3 length equals 16 residues. Germline CDR1 MNHEY, CDR2 SVGAGI. The CDR3 loop is CASSYSIDREWNEQYF.

The rearrangement links TRBV2 to TRBJ2-7; TCRdb outputs TRBD1, but without DNA this stays unchecked. CDR3 length equals 14 residues. From germline, CDR1 is SNHLY and CDR2 FYNNEI. The CDR3 reads CASSYGTASYEQYF. Using reference TRBV2 and TRBJ2-7 for the parts outside the CDR3, the full variable domain is EPEVTQTPSHQVTQMGQEVILRCVPISNHLYFYWYRQILGQKVEFLVSFYNNEISEKSEIFDDQFSVERPDGSNFTLKIRSTKLEDSAMYFCASSYGTASYEQYFGPGTRLTVT.

The gene calls are TRBV6-5 and TRBJ1-1; TCRdb's D call, TRBD1, is unchecked because there is no DNA. The germline V gene has CDR1 MNHEY and CDR2 SVGAGI. The CDR3 covers 13 residues. CDR3 in amino acids: CASMGGENTEAFF.

The chain is built from TRBV23-1 and TRBJ2-1; TCRdb's D call of TRBD1 is untestable without DNA. TRBV23-1 is reported as an ORF; its role is uncertain. This CDR3 contains 14 residues. The CDR3 here is CASSQSPGLNEQFF.

This rearrangement joins TRBV18 to TRBJ2-1; TCRdb's D gene call, TRBD1, goes unchecked for lack of DNA. This CDR3 comprises 16 residues. The germline CDR1 and CDR2 sequences are KGHSH and LQKENI. CDR3 sequence reads: CASSPPGGAPYNEQFF.

The chain combines TRBV20-1 with TRBJ1-2; the TCRdb call, TRBD1, lacks DNA for checking. The germline V gene has CDR1 DFQATT and CDR2 SNEGSKA (reference sequence). The CDR3 is made up of 14 amino acids. CDR3 residues: CSAASGTELSGYTF.

This sequence joins TRBV28 and TRBJ2-2. Germline V gives CDR1 MDHEN, CDR2 SYDVKM. The CDR3 sequence is 16 residues long. The chain's CDR3 is CASSLEQGSNTGELFF.

The chain recombines TRBV9 with TRBJ2-1. This CDR3 spans 17 amino acids. The germline CDR1 and CDR2 sequences are SGDLS and YYNGEE. The CDR3: CASSVTNDRNSYNEQFF.

The chain recombines TRBV11-2 with TRBJ2-7; TCRdb lists TRBD1, though no DNA is available to test this call. The germline CDR1 and CDR2 sequences are SGHAT and FQNNGV. The CDR3 extends over 15 amino acids. CDR3 region: CASSYGPTGGYEQYF.

The V and J genes are TRBV11-2 and TRBJ1-6; there is no DNA to check the TCRdb D call of TRBD1. CDR1 is SGHAT, CDR2 FQNNGV, per germline. This CDR3 comprises 15 residues. The CDR3 region is CASSLVSDSRSPLHF.

The rearrangement links TRBV25-1 to TRBJ2-7; without DNA, the TCRdb call of TRBD1 cannot be checked. The CDR3 runs to 15 residues. The germline V gene encodes CDR1 MGHDK and CDR2 SYGVNS. CDR3 protein: CASSGSPGRNYEQYF.

The chain links TRBV14 to TRBJ2-7; as DNA is missing, the TRBD2 call by TCRdb cannot be tested. CDR1 and CDR2 from the germline V gene are SGHDN and FVKESK. The CDR3 has 16 amino acids. The CDR3: CASSQRLAGVSYEQYF.

This chain uses TRBV29-1 with TRBJ2-5; the TCRdb D gene call, TRBD2, has no DNA to confirm it. CDR1 and CDR2 from the germline V gene are SQVTM and ANQGSEA. The CDR3 contains 12 residues. CDR3 sequence: CSVDGLEETQYF.

The chain joins TRBV12-3 or TRBV12-4 to TRBJ1-1. The CDR3 is 14 residues long. This chain's CDR3 is CASSFGKSGEEAFF.

The V call is TRBV2, the J call TRBJ2-7. Germline assignment: CDR1 SNHLY and CDR2 FYNNEI. The length of the CDR3 is 13 residues. CDR3: CASSGANYNEQFF.

V is TRBV7-9 and J is TRBJ2-5. The CDR3 totals 13 residues. Per germline, CDR1 SEHNR and CDR2 FQNEAQ (reference sequence). CDR3 loop: CASSPSGEETQYF.

V and J are TRBV28 and TRBJ2-7; TCRdb designates TRBD2, a call that cannot be tested without DNA. The CDR3 extends over 15 amino acids. The germline V gene has CDR1 MDHEN and CDR2 SYDVKM. CDR3 protein: CASSLFLAGHYEQYF.